One sample yielded the 27 T cell receptor beta chains listed below, sequenced in a study of T-cell memory formation after mild COVID-19. TCRdb used MiXCR to reprocess the 5' RACE reads, holding one entry per CDR3 protein. Of roughly 100,000 distinct CDR3 sequences listed, 15% to 20% are singletons. Sequenced material: PBMCs or a T cell subset sorted from them (not recorded which). Receptors originate from an adult woman who had mild COVID-19 (a few samples of this study predate the infection). Cell type and time point are not known.

The chain links TRBV6-1 to TRBJ1-5; weak D call: TRBD1 (5 bases). CDR3 length equals 13 residues. The germline V gene has CDR1 MNHNS and CDR2 SASEGT. Trimming cost V 2 bases and J 7 bases, with 9 bases left between them. CDR3 loop: CASSEQGWQPQHF. Written as DNA, the CDR3 is TGTGCCAGCAGTGAACAGGGCTGGCAGCCCCAGCATTTT.

The chain uses TRBV6-1 and TRBJ2-1; D gene unclear. The germline V gene has CDR1 MNHNS and CDR2 SASEGT. The ends were cut back, 1 base at V and 3 bases at J, with 10 bases in the middle. The CDR3 runs to 15 residues. The CDR3 nucleotides are TGTGCCAGCAGTGAAGGGCGGTGGATCTACAATGAGCAGTTCTTC. This gives the protein CASSEGRWIYNEQFF.

The rearrangement links TRBV15 to TRBJ2-7, with 9 nucleotides matching TRBD1. Germline lookup yields CDR1 LNHNV and CDR2 YYDKDF (reference sequence). The CDR3 loop spans 15 amino acids. Germline trimming cut 5 bases from V and 6 bases from J; bases unmatched to any gene: 11. CDR3 nucleotide sequence: TGTGCCACCAGCGGCCCCGGGACAGGGTATGCCGAGCAGTACTTC. Protein product: CATSGPGTGYAEQYF.

The chain combines TRBV25-1 with TRBJ2-7; D is unresolved. This CDR3 contains 12 residues. V gave up 1 base and J gave up 3 bases, with 4 bases separating them. CDR1 and CDR2 (germline): MGHDK, SYGVNS. The CDR3: CASSEWGYEQYF. CDR3 DNA sequence: TGTGCCAGCAGTGAATGGGGCTACGAGCAGTACTTC.

This clonotype was found once. The chain carries TRBV5-1 and TRBJ2-5; 8 nucleotides agree with TRBD1. Germline CDR1 reads SGHRS; CDR2 reads YFSETQ. This CDR3 has 15 amino acids. J was trimmed by 4 bases and V by 1 base; bases with no gene match: 6. This chain's CDR3 is CASSLTTGATETQYF. The CDR3 DNA follows: TGCGCCAGCAGCTTGACGACAGGGGCGACAGAGACCCAGTACTTC.

The chain carries TRBV10-3 and TRBJ1-5; D is unresolved. Trimming pared 0 bases from V and 6 bases from J, leaving 12 bases between. CDR1 is ENHRY, CDR2 SYGVKD, per germline. CDR3 length equals 15 residues. The CDR3 bases are TGTGCCATCAGTGAGTCGGTGCGGACCACTCAGCCCCAGCATTTT. It specifies CAISESVRTTQPQHF.

The V and J genes are TRBV7-9 and TRBJ2-1, with a tentative D call TRBD2 (7 bases). The ends were cut back, 5 bases at V and 0 bases at J, with 29 bases in the middle. CDR1 SEHNR and CDR2 FQNEAQ come from the germline V gene (reference sequence). The CDR3 is 21 residues long. Written as DNA, the CDR3 is TGTGCCAGCAGCCCTGGACCGGGGGCTAGCGGACGCCTCACCTCCTACAATGAGCAGTTCTTC. Its translation is CASSPGPGASGRLTSYNEQFF. Complete variable domain (other parts from reference TRBV7-9 and TRBJ2-1): DTGVSQNPRHKITKRGQNVTFRCDPISEHNRLYWYRQTLGQGPEFLTYFQNEAQLEKSRLLSDRFSAERPKGSFSTLEIQRTEQGDSAMYLCASSPGPGASGRLTSYNEQFFGPGTRLTVL.

This clonotype has only a few counts. The chain combines TRBV19 with TRBJ2-1; no clear D. Germline V lookup: CDR1 LNHDA, CDR2 SQIVND (reference sequence). The CDR3 has 14 residues. Trimming shortened V by 3 bases and J by 5 bases, and 11 bases separated the two germline ends. DNA of the CDR3: TGTGCCAGTAGTATTGAAAGTCCAAACAATGAGCAGTTCTTC. Amino acids: CASSIESPNNEQFF.

This sequence joins TRBV7-2 and TRBJ1-5, with TRBD1 matching over 8 bases. This CDR3 has 18 amino acids. Trimming at V came to 2 bases and at J to 5 bases, leaving 14 bases not matched to a gene. Germline CDR1 reads SGHTA; CDR2 reads FQGNSA. The DNA of the CDR3 is TGTGCCAGCAGCTTACCCCCTTATCGGACAGGGTTGGATCAGCCCCAGCATTTT. Protein product: CASSLPPYRTGLDQPQHF.

This clonotype was seen a handful of times. The J gene is TRBJ2-1, the V gene TRBV4-1; D ambiguous. In germline, CDR1 is MGHRA, CDR2 YSYEKL. The CDR3 has 14 amino acids. Trimming took off 2 bases at V and 2 bases at J, with 7 bases between the two ends. This chain's CDR3 is CASSQISAYNEQFF. CDR3 in DNA: TGCGCCAGCAGCCAAATTTCAGCCTACAATGAGCAGTTCTTC.

V usage is TRBV24-1 and J usage is TRBJ2-2; tentatively, D is TRBD1 or TRBD2 (5 bases each). The germline V and J ends were trimmed by 6 bases and 7 bases, with 17 bases remaining between them. Germline V gene sequence: CDR1 KGHDR, CDR2 SFDVKD. There are 15 residues in the CDR3. CDR3 nucleotides: TGTGCCACCAGTCCCCCGGGACCTTTAGGCGGGGAGCTGTTTTTT. This sequence encodes CATSPPGPLGGELFF.

This clonotype appeared a few times. The chain carries TRBV11-1 and TRBJ2-3; TRBD2 agrees at 7 bases. CDR3 length: 17 residues. Germline lookup yields CDR1 SGHAT and CDR2 FQDESV (reference sequence). V was clipped by 3 bases and J by 2 bases; unmatched bases: 11. The CDR3 DNA reads TGTGCCAGCAGCTTCCCACTGCGGGAGCGTACCACAGATACGCAGTATTTT. Protein product: CASSFPLRERTTDTQYF.

This clonotype was detected many times. This rearrangement joins TRBV6-6 to TRBJ2-6; possibly TRBD1 for D (6 bases). V was clipped by 8 bases and J by 0 bases, with 11 bases between them. CDR1 and CDR2 (germline): MNHNY, SVGAGI (reference sequence). The CDR3 loop spans 15 amino acids. The CDR3 nucleotides read TGTGCCAGCGGACAGCTCAGCTCTGGGGCCAACGTCCTGACTTTC. Translated: CASGQLSSGANVLTF.

This clonotype was detected only a few times. This sequence joins TRBV4-1 and TRBJ2-7; D not resolved. Between the trimmed V and J ends, which lost 3 bases and 1 base, there was a span of 10 bases. The CDR3 extends over 14 amino acids. Germline CDR1 and CDR2: MGHRA and YSYEKL. Written as DNA, the CDR3 is TGCGCCAGCAGCCAGTACGCGAGTTCCTACGAGCAGTACTTC. It yields the protein CASSQYASSYEQYF.

This sequence joins TRBV7-6 and TRBJ1-2; 7 positions match TRBD1. The V and J ends lost 1 base and 6 bases, in that order; junction bases with no gene match: 2. The germline CDR1 and CDR2 sequences are SGHVS and FNYEAQ. There are 13 residues in the CDR3. This CDR3 reads CASSLGQGNGYTF. CDR3 DNA sequence: TGTGCCAGCAGCTTAGGACAGGGAAATGGCTACACCTTC.

This clonotype was detected only a few times. V is TRBV18 and J is TRBJ2-7; D call uncertain. Germline V lookup: CDR1 KGHSH, CDR2 LQKENI. Between the trimmed V and J ends, which lost 5 bases and 1 base, there was a span of 9 bases. This CDR3 region has 13 residues. CDR3 nucleotide sequence: TGTGCCAGCTCAATACCGGAATCCTACGAGCAGTACTTC. Its translation is CASSIPESYEQYF. Full variable domain (remainder filled in from reference TRBV18 and TRBJ2-7): NAGVMQNPRHLVRRRGQEARLRCSPMKGHSHVYWYRQLPEEGLKFMVYLQKENIIDESGMPKERFSAEFPKEGPSILRIQQVVRGDSAAYFCASSIPESYEQYFGPGTRLTVT.

This chain uses TRBV12-3 or TRBV12-4 with TRBJ2-7; D remains unclear. CDR3 size: 13 residues. Trimming pared 5 bases from V and 7 bases from J, leaving 15 bases between. DNA for the CDR3: TGTGCCAGCAGTCTAGGGTCCAACCTTGAGCAGTACTTC. Protein: CASSLGSNLEQYF.

This clonotype showed up just a few times. The V call is TRBV21-1, the J call TRBJ2-7. TRBV21-1 is a recognized pseudogene. This CDR3 is 16 amino acids long. The chain's CDR3 is CASSKGIRRGAWEQYF. The CDR3 DNA follows: TGTGCCAGCAGCAAAGGCATTAGAAGGGGCGCCTGGGAGCAGTACTTC.

The gene calls are TRBV5-1 and TRBJ1-1; D ambiguous. This CDR3 spans 13 amino acids. Germline CDR1 SGHRS, CDR2 YFSETQ. Trimming cost V 3 bases and J 8 bases, with 14 bases left between them. DNA for the CDR3: TGCGCCAGCAGCTCGATAGGTCGTCCCGAAGCTTTCTTT. Encoded protein: CASSSIGRPEAFF.

The genes are TRBV20-1 and TRBJ2-7; tentatively, D is TRBD2 (6 bases). This CDR3 contains 12 residues. Germline CDR1 reads DFQATT; CDR2 reads SNEGSKA (reference sequence). V dropped 7 bases and J dropped 0 bases, with 10 bases sitting between them. In DNA, the CDR3 is TGCAGTGTGGAGGGGTTCTCCTACGAGCAGTACTTC. Protein: CSVEGFSYEQYF.

The J gene is TRBJ1-5, the V gene TRBV7-2, with D perhaps matching TRBD1 (6 bases). Germline V gives CDR1 SGHTA, CDR2 FQGNSA. This CDR3 contains 15 residues. The V end lost 5 bases, the J end lost 3 bases, and 14 bases lay between the germline ends. CDR3 loop: CASSVHRAPNQPQHF. The CDR3 nucleotides read TGTGCCAGCAGCGTACACAGGGCACCCAATCAGCCCCAGCATTTT.

This chain links TRBV20-1 with TRBJ1-5; D gene uncertain. CDR1 is DFQATT, CDR2 SNEGSKA, per germline (reference sequence). The CDR3 consists of 12 residues. V lost 1 base to trimming and J lost 7 bases, with 8 bases between them. CDR3 DNA: TGCAGTGCTAGAGGGTCGGAACAGCCCCAGCATTTT. This sequence encodes CSARGSEQPQHF.

This clonotype was observed many times. V usage is TRBV24-1 and J usage is TRBJ2-1, with D perhaps matching TRBD2 (7 bases). The CDR3 contains 11 residues. V lost 9 bases and J 9 bases, leaving 11 bases between the germline ends. CDR1 and CDR2 from the germline V gene are KGHDR and SFDVKD. The CDR3 sequence is CATAGAGEQFF. CDR3 nucleotides: TGTGCCACCGCGGGGGCAGGTGAGCAGTTCTTC.

The sample holds many counts of this clonotype. The chain is built from TRBV10-1 and TRBJ2-7; 8 nucleotides match TRBD1. The CDR3 totals 17 residues. CDR1 is WNHNN and CDR2 is SYGVQD in the germline V gene (reference sequence). The V segment lost 3 bases and the J segment 2 bases; nucleotides outside the gene matches: 12. CDR3 in amino acids: CASSEPGQGEGTYEQYF. For the CDR3, the DNA is TGCGCCAGCAGTGAACCAGGACAGGGCGAGGGGACCTACGAGCAGTACTTC.

This clonotype turned up a few times. The V and J genes are TRBV7-2 and TRBJ2-1; 7 bases map to TRBD2. V lost 1 base to trimming and J lost 4 bases; unmatched junction nucleotides: 1. The CDR3 covers 14 residues. Germline assignment: CDR1 SGHTA and CDR2 FQGNSA. CDR3 nucleotide sequence: TGTGCCAGCAGCTTAGGGCGGGGGTACAATGAGCAGTTCTTC. Its protein product is CASSLGRGYNEQFF. The full variable domain, in which reference TRBV7-2 and TRBJ2-1 provide the parts outside the CDR3, is GAGVSQSPSNKVTEKGKDVELRCDPISGHTALYWYRQSLGQGLEFLIYFQGNSAPDKSGLPSDRFSAERTGGSVSTLTIQRTQQEDSAVYLCASSLGRGYNEQFFGPGTRLTVL.

This chain connects TRBV30 to TRBJ2-7; D gene uncertain. This CDR3 is 11 amino acids long. From germline, CDR1 is GTSNPN and CDR2 SVGIG (reference sequence). V was trimmed by 1 base and J by 4 bases, leaving 5 bases between them. Here the CDR3 DNA reads TGTGCCTGGAGTGCTGCTTACGAGCAGTACTTC. Its translation: CAWSAAYEQYF.

The V call is TRBV4-3, the J call TRBJ2-7; no definite D call. V was cut by 0 bases and J by 5 bases, with 11 bases left in between. This CDR3 contains 14 residues. Looked up from germline, CDR1 is LGHNA and CDR2 is YSLEER. CDR3 sequence reads: CASSQDFIGDEQYF. DNA of the CDR3: TGCGCCAGCAGCCAAGATTTTATTGGCGACGAGCAGTACTTC.